This is a list of T cell receptor beta chains from one sample in a study of T cells after posttransplantation cyclophosphamide. The table came from immunoSEQ multiplex PCR; TCRdb's copy has only in-frame clones and leaves some out. This table has approximately 2,000 clones, around 95% appearing once. Material: naive CD8+ T cells sorted from PBMCs. Source of these receptors: a woman aged 55-69 years in good health, CMV-negative, and a related stem cell transplant donor. CDR3s include the opening cysteine and the closing phenylalanine or tryptophan. A D gene is named only where the DNA matches it firmly. Clone size is given for some rows only: seen once, a few or many times, or a class if the clone is expanded.

TRBD2	TRBV27	-	16	TRBJ2-3	TGTGCCAGCAGTCAACTAGCGGGAGGGTACACAGATACGCAGTATTTT	CASSQLAGGYTDTQYF
TRBD1	TRBV19	-	15	TRBJ1-5	TGTGCCAGTAGTTTGGGGGACAGGGGCAATCAGCCCCAGCATTTT	CASSLGDRGNQPQHF
-	TRBV11-2	-	13	TRBJ2-3	TGTGCCAGCAGCCCCCCCCACACAGATACGCAGTATTTT	CASSPPHTDTQYF
TRBD2	TRBV6-6	-	15	TRBJ2-3	TGTGCCAGCAGTTACGAGCGGGGGGGGATAGATACGCAGTATTTT	CASSYERGGIDTQYF
-	TRBV15	-	14	TRBJ1-4	TGTGCCACCAGCACGCTGGAGGCTAATGAAAAACTGTTTTTT	CATSTLEANEKLFF
-	TRBV5-6	-	14	TRBJ2-1	TGTGCCAGCAGCTTGGCCCAGGGGTACAATGAGCAGTTCTTC	CASSLAQGYNEQFF
-	TRBV7-9	-	14	TRBJ1-2	TGTGCCAGCAGCTTAGGGACAGTGATCTATGGCTACACCTTC	CASSLGTVIYGYTF
-	TRBV27	-	12	TRBJ1-2	TGTGCCAGCAGATCAGAATCCTATGGCTACACCTTC	CASRSESYGYTF
-	TRBV11-3	-	13	TRBJ1-1	TGTGCCAGCAGCCCCCCCGAGAAGACTGAAGCTTTCTTT	CASSPPEKTEAFF
TRBD1	TRBV7-9	-	13	TRBJ1-3	TGTGCCAGCAGCGCACAGGGGGCTGACACCATATATTTT	CASSAQGADTIYF
-	TRBV12-2	once	15	TRBJ1-1	TGTGCAAGTCGCTTATCCGAGGGGGCAAACACTGAAGCTTTCTTT	CASRLSEGANTEAFF
-	TRBV30	-	15	TRBJ1-2	TGTGCCGAACGAACCTCTGGCCTCGGGTACTATGGCTACACCTTC	CAERTSGLGYYGYTF
TRBD2	TRBV30	once	14	TRBJ2-7	TGTGCCTGGAGTGCGCGGGGGGTCTCCTACGAGCAGTACTTC	CAWSARGVSYEQYF
-	TRBV13	-	15	TRBJ1-1	TGTGCCAGCAGCTTAGGGGTGGGCAGTAACACTGAAGCTTTCTTT	CASSLGVGSNTEAFF
-	TRBV5-6	-	13	TRBJ1-2	TGTGCCAGCAGCTTGTCGGACTACTATGGCTACACCTTC	CASSLSDYYGYTF
-	TRBV30	-	13	TRBJ2-7	TGTGCCTGGAGTGTAGCGAGCTCCTACGAGCAGTACTTC	CAWSVASSYEQYF
TRBD1	TRBV27	few	14	TRBJ1-4	TGTGCCAGCAGGGACAGGGGGCAAAGGGAAAAACTGTTTTTT	CASRDRGQREKLFF
-	TRBV7-5	-	16	TRBJ2-3	TGTGCCAGTTACCGCGGGGGACTAGCGGGCACAGATACGCAGTATTTT	CASYRGGLAGTDTQYF
TRBD1	TRBV4-1	-	15	TRBJ2-2	TGCGCCAGCAGCCAGGGACAGTCACGGGTCGGGGAGCTGTTTTTT	CASSQGQSRVGELFF
-	TRBV7-9	-	14	TRBJ1-1	TGTGCCAGCAGCTTGACCCAGGGAGGTACTGAAGCTTTCTTT	CASSLTQGGTEAFF
TRBD2	TRBV5-4	-	15	TRBJ2-7	TGTGCCAGCAGCGGAGGGACTAGCGGGAGAAACGAGCAGTACTTC	CASSGGTSGRNEQYF
TRBD2	TRBV27	once	18	TRBJ2-7	TGTGCCAGCAGCGCGGGAACTCGGGACTACTGGGGGGCCTACGAGCAGTACTTC	CASSAGTRDYWGAYEQYF
-	TRBV5-5	-	14	TRBJ2-7	TGTGCCAGCAGCTTTACCGGGACAACCTACGAGCAGTACTTC	CASSFTGTTYEQYF
-	TRBV4-3	-	15	TRBJ2-5	TGCGCCAGCAGCCAAGGAGGGGGTCAATGGGAGACCCAGTACTTC	CASSQGGGQWETQYF
-	TRBV4-3	-	13	TRBJ1-2	TGCGCCAGCAGTTACGAGACTAACTATGGCTACACCTTC	CASSYETNYGYTF
-	TRBV5-4	-	14	TRBJ2-7	TGTGCCAGCAGCTTGGAGGCGGCCTCCTACGAGCAGTACTTC	CASSLEAASYEQYF
TRBD1	TRBV9	-	15	TRBJ1-4	TGTGCCAGCAGCGGAACAGGGGCGGGTCCTGAAAAACTGTTTTTT	CASSGTGAGPEKLFF
TRBD1	TRBV11-2	-	13	TRBJ1-2	TGTGCCAGCAGCCGAACAGGGGGCAATGGCTACACCTTC	CASSRTGGNGYTF
TRBD1	TRBV7-9	-	17	TRBJ2-3	TGTGCCAGCAGCTTCGGGCAGGGGGTCGCTTTCACAGATACGCAGTATTTT	CASSFGQGVAFTDTQYF
TRBD1	TRBV27	-	13	TRBJ2-1	TGTGCCAGCAGTTATTACAGGGGCTATGAGCAGTTCTTC	CASSYYRGYEQFF
TRBD2	TRBV19	-	14	TRBJ2-1	TGTGCCAGCGGGACTAGCTTTACCTACAATGAGCAGTTCTTC	CASGTSFTYNEQFF
TRBD2	TRBV27	-	14	TRBJ2-1	TGTGCCAGCAGGGGACTAGCGGACTACAATGAGCAGTTCTTC	CASRGLADYNEQFF
-	TRBV9	once	14	TRBJ2-7	TGTGCCAGCAGCGTGAGCTTGGAGTCGTACGAGCAGTACTTC	CASSVSLESYEQYF
-	TRBV12-2	once	17	TRBJ1-1	TGTGCAAGTCGCCCCGAGGACAGGATCGTATGTGACACTGAAGCTTTCTTT	CASRPEDRIVCDTEAFF
-	TRBV7-6	-	12	TRBJ2-1	TGTGCCAGCAGCCCCAACACAAATGAGCAGTTCTTC	CASSPNTNEQFF
-	TRBV5-1	once	17	TRBJ2-1	TGCGCCAGCAGCTTGGCTCAGGTCCAGGGGACCTACAATGAGCAGTTCTTC	CASSLAQVQGTYNEQFF
TRBD1	TRBV6-6	-	13	TRBJ2-7	TGTGCCAGCAGGTTGACAGGGCCCGGCGAGCAGTACTTC	CASRLTGPGEQYF
-	TRBV7-3	-	16	TRBJ2-5	TGTGCCAGCAGCCCCTTTGGGTCAGGATCCCAAGAGACCCAGTACTTC	CASSPFGSGSQETQYF
-	TRBV7-9	-	14	TRBJ1-6	TGTGCCAGCAGCTTAGTGGGGGCTAATTCACCCCTCCACTTT	CASSLVGANSPLHF
TRBD1	TRBV11-2	-	16	TRBJ1-2	TGTGCCAGCAGCTTACCGGGCGGGACAGATAACTATGGCTACACCTTC	CASSLPGGTDNYGYTF
TRBD2	TRBV7-9	-	15	TRBJ2-1	TGTGCCAGCAGCTTAGCAGGACTAGGAGGGCGCGAGCAGTTCTTC	CASSLAGLGGREQFF
TRBD2	TRBV7-9	once	13	TRBJ2-3	TGTGCCAGCAGCCCCTCTAGCGGGAGAGAGCAGTATTTT	CASSPSSGREQYF
-	TRBV4-1	-	14	TRBJ1-1	TGCGCCAGCAGCCAGGGGGCCGGGGACACTGAAGCTTTCTTT	CASSQGAGDTEAFF
TRBD1	TRBV9	once	12	TRBJ1-1	TGTGCCAGCAGCCTCGGGACAGGGGAAGCTTTCTTT	CASSLGTGEAFF
TRBD1	TRBV28	-	17	TRBJ2-3	TGTGCCAGTACTGGAGCCGACAGGGCACACAGCACAGATACGCAGTATTTT	CASTGADRAHSTDTQYF
TRBD2	TRBV28	-	13	TRBJ2-1	TGTGCCAGCAGCCCCGCGGGAGTAGATGAGCAGTTCTTC	CASSPAGVDEQFF
TRBD1	TRBV29-1	-	13	TRBJ1-1	TGCAGCGCTATCAGGGGGCCGGGCACTGAAGCTTTCTTT	CSAIRGPGTEAFF
TRBD2	TRBV9	-	14	TRBJ2-1	TGTGCCAGCAGCGTAGTCAGCGGGAGGTTTGAGCAGTTCTTC	CASSVVSGRFEQFF